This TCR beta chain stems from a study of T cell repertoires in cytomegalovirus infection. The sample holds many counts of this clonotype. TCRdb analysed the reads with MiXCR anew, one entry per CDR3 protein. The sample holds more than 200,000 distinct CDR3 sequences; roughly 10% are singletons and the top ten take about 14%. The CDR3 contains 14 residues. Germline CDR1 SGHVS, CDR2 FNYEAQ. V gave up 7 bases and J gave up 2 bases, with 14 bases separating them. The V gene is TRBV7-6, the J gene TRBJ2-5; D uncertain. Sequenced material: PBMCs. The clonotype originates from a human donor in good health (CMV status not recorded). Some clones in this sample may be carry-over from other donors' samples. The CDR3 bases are TGTGCCAGCACTTCGGACGGCCGACAAGAGACCCAGTACTTC. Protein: CASTSDGRQETQYF.